Detailed here is one T cell receptor (beta chain). Its specificity is not known. This specimen comes from a study of cytomegalovirus exposure and HLA in healthy donors. Study-wide results and caveats: Researchers reported that a few CMV-associated chains were confirmed in vitro as CMV antigen-specific. The later analysis indicated that the majority of CMV-associated TCR beta chains appeared HLA-restricted. Among the most significant clusters, several appeared linked to common viral pathogens in a later analysis.

V was pared by 0 bases and J by 2 bases, with 3 bases of the junction left unmatched. Germline V gene data show CDR1 as SGHRS and CDR2 as YFSETQ. The CDR3 covers 17 residues. This PCR relied on a set of 60 Vbeta primers and 13 Jbeta primers. The method was immunoSEQ multiplex PCR; TCRdb's version includes in-frame clones alone and lacks a portion of them. The sample lists approximately 110,000 clones, around three quarters occurring once. This receptor was identified in a human donor in good health. The chain links TRBV5-1 to TRBJ2-3; 13 bases map to TRBD2. Sequencing was performed on PBMCs. This CDR3 is CASSLGLAGGLTDTQYF. CDR3 DNA: TGCGCCAGCAGCTTGGGACTAGCGGGAGGTCTCACAGATACGCAGTATTTT.